This T cell receptor beta chain was observed in a study of cytomegalovirus exposure and HLA in healthy donors. Amplification used 60 Vbeta primers and 13 Jbeta primers. Using immunoSEQ multiplex PCR, the repertoire was profiled, and TCRdb retains in-frame clones only, with some absent. This sample contains 130,000 or so clones. With regard to this clone: Its antigen is unknown. A junction boundary mismatches the germline segment, possibly from a read error.

Germline V gives CDR1 SNHLY, CDR2 FYNNEI. The CDR3 length is 11 residues. Overall study results and limits: HLA alleles were associated with 15,000 to 20,000 TCR beta sequences in a later analysis at 0.05 false discovery rate. Reportedly, fewer N-insertions than the approximately 690-donor mean appeared in an Asian-associated ancestry cluster in a later analysis. Immune exposure information comprised only CMV serostatus. Being indistinguishable, some V segments were excluded, TRBV6-2 and TRBV6-3 among them.

The chain couples TRBV2 to TRBJ1-1; D call uncertain. The sequence was obtained from a woman aged 55 to 70 in good health and CMV-seronegative. Sequencing used PBMCs. CDR3 DNA: TGTGCCAGCAGTGATCCCGGGGAGTCGATCTTT. Amino acids: CASSDPGESIF.